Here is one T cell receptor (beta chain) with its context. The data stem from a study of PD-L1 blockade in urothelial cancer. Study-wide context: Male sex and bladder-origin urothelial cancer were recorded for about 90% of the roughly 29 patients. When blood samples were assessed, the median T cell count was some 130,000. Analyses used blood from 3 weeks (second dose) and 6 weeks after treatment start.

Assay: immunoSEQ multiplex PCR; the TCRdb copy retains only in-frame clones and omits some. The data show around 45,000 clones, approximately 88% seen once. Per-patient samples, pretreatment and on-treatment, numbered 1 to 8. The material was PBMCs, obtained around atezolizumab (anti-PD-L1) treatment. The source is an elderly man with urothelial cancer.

This chain's CDR3 is CASSLEVGRDIQYF. CDR3 nucleotide sequence: TGCGCCAGCAGCTTGGAGGTGGGGAGGGACATTCAGTACTTC. V usage is TRBV5-1 and J usage is TRBJ2-4, with TRBD2 matching 7 bases. This CDR3 has 14 amino acids. V was clipped by 0 bases and J by 8 bases; unmatched bases: 5. Germline CDR1 and CDR2: SGHRS and YFSETQ.